These 29 T cell receptor beta chains originate from one sample sequenced in a study of shared clonotypes between healthy human individuals. Produced via immunoSEQ multiplex PCR; TCRdb's table is partial and in-frame only. The table records more than 600,000 clones, roughly 94% of them present only once. CD45RO-negative, CCR7-selected cells formed the naive CD8 fraction, which excluded terminally differentiated effector memory CD45RA+ cells. The specimen sequenced was naive CD8+ T cells sorted from blood. The receptors derive from a man aged 30 to 45 in good health.

The V and J genes are TRBV29-1 and TRBJ1-3; a possible D gene is TRBD1 (5 bases). Germline-derived CDR1 and CDR2 are SQVTM and ANQGSEA. The germline V and J ends were trimmed by 6 bases and 4 bases, with 13 bases remaining between them. CDR3 length equals 13 residues. CDR3 DNA: TGCAGCGTCTCAGGGTCGGAAGGAAACACCATATATTTT. Translation: CSVSGSEGNTIYF.

In the case of this clone: The conserved phenylalanine or tryptophan normally closing the CDR3 is absent here, so this likely arose from a read error. The chain has TRBV6-1 and TRBJ2-3, with D hard to call. V was clipped by 3 bases and J by 4 bases, with 5 bases between them. Looked up from germline, CDR1 is MNHNS and CDR2 is SASEGT. The CDR3 sequence is 12 residues long. CDR3 coding DNA: TGTGCCAGCAGTGAGGTGGCAGATACGCAGTATTCT. This translates into CASSEVADTQYS.

This chain joins TRBV28 and TRBJ2-2; D tentatively reads TRBD1 or TRBD2 (5 bases each). Trimming removed 10 bases from V and 6 bases from J, with 15 bases in between. This CDR3 comprises 13 residues. Per germline, CDR1 MDHEN and CDR2 SYDVKM. The CDR3 nucleotides are TGTGCCACCCAAGAACTGGGGGCCGGGGAGCTGTTTTTT. It specifies CATQELGAGELFF.

The J gene is TRBJ2-3, the V gene TRBV4-1, with 16 positions matching TRBD2. The CDR3 loop spans 20 amino acids. Unmatched junction bases numbered 13, after V lost 5 bases and J lost 2 bases. In germline, CDR1 is MGHRA, CDR2 YSYEKL. The CDR3 DNA sequence: TGCGCCAGCAGCGTGGGGACTAGCGGGAGGGCCCAGTTAAACACAGATACGCAGTATTTT. Protein sequence: CASSVGTSGRAQLNTDTQYF.

CDR3 region: CASSYWGGPAYEQYF. CDR3 sequence (DNA): TGTGCCAGCAGCTATTGGGGGGGGCCAGCCTACGAGCAGTACTTC. This chain joins TRBV7-6 and TRBJ2-7; possibly TRBD2 for D (7 bases). Germline V CDR1 and CDR2: SGHVS, FNYEAQ. The CDR3 contains 15 residues. Trimming shortened V by 4 bases and J by 2 bases, and 15 bases separated the two germline ends.

The chain uses TRBV28 and TRBJ2-1; D is undetermined. V lost 10 bases and J 0 bases, leaving 10 bases between the germline ends. The length of the CDR3 is 13 residues. Germline V CDR1 and CDR2: MDHEN, SYDVKM. The CDR3 is CATRPSSYNEQFF. The CDR3 DNA reads as TGTGCCACCCGGCCATCCTCCTACAATGAGCAGTTCTTC. The full variable domain, its missing parts supplied by reference TRBV28 and TRBJ2-1, is DVKVTQSSRYLVKRTGEKVFLECVQDMDHENMFWYRQDPGLGLRLIYFSYDVKMKEKGDIPEGYSVSREKKERFSLILESASTNQTSMYLCATRPSSYNEQFFGPGTRLTVL.

The chain employs TRBV7-3 and TRBJ2-3, with 10 bases aligning to TRBD2. The CDR3 length is 16 residues. V gave up 2 bases and J gave up 4 bases; unmatched junction bases: 6. The V gene's germline CDR1 is SGHTA and CDR2 FQGTGA. The chain's CDR3 is CASSLSSLAGADTQYF. Written as DNA, the CDR3 is TGTGCCAGCAGCTTATCGTCGCTAGCGGGGGCAGATACGCAGTATTTT.

The gene calls are TRBV6-1 and TRBJ2-3; D possibly corresponds to TRBD2 (6 bases). The CDR3 has 14 residues. Germline loops: CDR1 MNHNS, CDR2 SASEGT. The V end was cut by 7 bases, the J end by 4 bases, with 15 bases between. The CDR3: CASNLNWGADTQYF. CDR3 sequence (DNA): TGTGCCAGCAACCTCAATTGGGGGGCAGATACGCAGTATTTT.

The V and J genes are TRBV7-2 and TRBJ2-3, with 11 bases lining up with TRBD2. The CDR3 is 18 residues long. Looked up from germline, CDR1 is SGHTA and CDR2 is FQGNSA. V was clipped by 4 bases and J by 4 bases; unmatched bases: 13. CDR3 region: CASSSLWNSGRGPDTQYF. The CDR3 nucleotides are TGTGCCAGCAGCTCCCTGTGGAATAGCGGGAGGGGGCCAGATACGCAGTATTTT.

The J gene is TRBJ2-7, the V gene TRBV16; D remains unclear. The CDR3 is 11 residues long. The V gene's germline CDR1 is KGHSY and CDR2 FQNENV. Between the trimmed V and J ends, which lost 2 bases and 6 bases, there was a span of 5 bases. This chain's CDR3 is CASSQASEQYF. The CDR3 DNA follows: TGTGCCAGCAGCCAAGCCTCCGAGCAGTACTTC.

The rearrangement links TRBV2 to TRBJ2-7; 7 nucleotides line up with TRBD1. CDR1 SNHLY and CDR2 FYNNEI come from the germline V gene. This CDR3 comprises 17 residues. The junction had 14 bases not matched to a gene; V was cut back by 4 bases and J by 2 bases. The DNA of the CDR3 is TGTGCCAGCAGTGCCCCCCCCGACAGGGTGGCCCCCTACGAGCAGTACTTC. Protein: CASSAPPDRVAPYEQYF.

The chain recombines TRBV6-4 with TRBJ2-7; the D gene is possibly TRBD1 (5 bases). In germline, CDR1 is MRHNA, CDR2 SNTAGT. Trimming stripped 7 bases from V and 5 bases from J, with 18 bases between. CDR3 length: 14 residues. DNA for the CDR3: TGTGCCAGCACCCTGGGGCGGATGGAGAACGAGCAGTACTTC. It encodes CASTLGRMENEQYF.

This chain joins TRBV29-1 and TRBJ2-3; maybe TRBD2 (5 bases). The germline gives CDR1 SQVTM, CDR2 ANQGSEA. The V gene lost 1 base and the J gene lost 4 bases, with 12 bases spanning the gap. The CDR3 loop spans 14 amino acids. CDR3 sequence (DNA): TGCAGCGTTGAAGGAGGGAGAGAAGCAGATACGCAGTATTTT. Translating it yields CSVEGGREADTQYF.

V is TRBV29-1 and J is TRBJ2-5; a possible D gene is TRBD1 (5 bases). The germline gives CDR1 SQVTM, CDR2 ANQGSEA. The CDR3 covers 14 residues. With 3 bases removed from V and 4 bases from J, the gap between germline ends came to 15 bases. Written as DNA, the CDR3 is TGCAGCGTTGAGGGCAGGGCGTTGGGAGAGACCCAGTACTTC. The encoded protein is CSVEGRALGETQYF.

V gene TRBV7-9 combines with J gene TRBJ2-7; D unclear. CDR3 length: 13 residues. The V end lost 3 bases, the J end lost 5 bases, and 11 bases lay between the germline ends. Germline V gene data show CDR1 as SEHNR and CDR2 as FQNEAQ (reference sequence). The CDR3 sequence: CASSFSGPHEQYF. DNA of the CDR3: TGTGCCAGCAGCTTTTCCGGTCCCCACGAGCAGTACTTC.

The chain couples TRBV15 to TRBJ2-7; no definite D call. Between the trimmed V and J ends, which lost 1 base and 7 bases, there was a span of 20 bases. This CDR3 comprises 16 residues. Germline lookup yields CDR1 LNHNV and CDR2 YYDKDF (reference sequence). The CDR3 reads CATSRVGSIHPQEQYF. The DNA of the CDR3 is TGTGCCACCAGCAGAGTCGGGTCAATTCACCCCCAGGAGCAGTACTTC.

The chain joins TRBV28 to TRBJ1-5; 7 bases are a match to TRBD1. Germline CDR1 MDHEN, CDR2 SYDVKM. The ends lost 6 bases at V and 3 bases at J; junction bases unmatched: 5. This CDR3 contains 14 residues. The chain's CDR3 is CASSNRGNNQPQHF. As DNA, the CDR3 is TGTGCCAGCAGCAACAGGGGAAACAATCAGCCCCAGCATTTT. Supplemented by reference TRBV28 and TRBJ1-5, the full variable domain reads DVKVTQSSRYLVKRTGEKVFLECVQDMDHENMFWYRQDPGLGLRLIYFSYDVKMKEKGDIPEGYSVSREKKERFSLILESASTNQTSMYLCASSNRGNNQPQHFGDGTRLSIL.

The chain uses TRBV19 and TRBJ1-2; D unclear. The CDR3 is made up of 16 amino acids. The V gene's germline CDR1 is LNHDA and CDR2 SQIVND (reference sequence). V gave up 9 bases and J gave up 6 bases, with 26 bases separating them. The CDR3 spells CASAILPQLSLDGYTF. CDR3 in DNA: TGTGCCAGCGCAATTCTTCCACAACTCAGTCTTGATGGCTACACCTTC.

This clone was detected only once. V and J are TRBV7-9 and TRBJ2-7; 8 bases map to TRBD2. This CDR3 is 16 amino acids long. Germline-derived CDR1 and CDR2 are SEHNR and FQNEAQ (reference sequence). Trimming cost V 3 bases and J 5 bases; bases outside gene matches: 12. CDR3 DNA: TGTGCCAGCAGCTTGCCCACAGCGGGAGTTAACCACGAGCAGTACTTC. It codes for CASSLPTAGVNHEQYF. Looking up the rest from reference TRBV7-9 and TRBJ2-7 gives the full variable domain: DTGVSQNPRHKITKRGQNVTFRCDPISEHNRLYWYRQTLGQGPEFLTYFQNEAQLEKSRLLSDRFSAERPKGSFSTLEIQRTEQGDSAMYLCASSLPTAGVNHEQYFGPGTRLTVT.

The chain uses TRBV10-2 and TRBJ2-1; TRBD2 aligns across 12 bases. Losses at the gene ends were 9 bases for V and 6 bases for J; bases not matched to a gene: 9. The germline CDR1 and CDR2 sequences are WSHSY and SAAADI. This CDR3 region has 15 residues. CDR3 sequence: CASTMASGGGNEQFF. The CDR3 DNA reads TGCGCCAGTACCATGGCTAGCGGGGGGGGCAATGAGCAGTTCTTC.

The V and J genes are TRBV28 and TRBJ2-2; a possible D gene is TRBD2 (6 bases). The ends were cut back, 3 bases at V and 6 bases at J, with 17 bases in the middle. The CDR3 extends over 16 amino acids. CDR1 is MDHEN, CDR2 SYDVKM, per germline. CDR3 coding DNA: TGTGCCAGCAGTTTGGTGGGGATGGGAGGCCCCGGGGAGCTGTTTTTT. This translates into CASSLVGMGGPGELFF.

The rearrangement uses TRBV7-2 and TRBJ2-3, with TRBD2 identical over 8 bases. Germline V gene data show CDR1 as SGHTA and CDR2 as FQGNSA. CDR3 size: 14 residues. Trimming took 1 base from V and 7 from J; bases not matched to a gene: 4. This chain's CDR3 is CASSLEREINTQYF. The DNA of the CDR3 is TGTGCCAGCAGCTTAGAGCGGGAGATAAATACGCAGTATTTT.

The chain uses TRBV30 and TRBJ2-7, with TRBD1 as a possible D gene (6 bases). Germline CDR1 is GTSNPN and CDR2 is SVGIG (reference sequence). CDR3 length equals 13 residues. Trimming took off 5 bases at V and 2 bases at J, with 13 bases between the two ends. CDR3 amino acids: CAWAHGTTYEQYF. The CDR3, as DNA: TGTGCCTGGGCTCACGGGACAACCTACGAGCAGTACTTC.

A few counts support this clone. The chain carries TRBV11-2 and TRBJ2-7, with a tentative D call TRBD1 (6 bases). The V and J ends lost 1 base and 5 bases respectively, with 15 bases between them. CDR1 and CDR2 (germline): SGHAT, FQNNGV. The CDR3 is made up of 15 amino acids. The CDR3 loop is CASSLGGGTRNEQYF. The CDR3 DNA is TGTGCCAGCAGCTTAGGAGGGGGAACGAGGAACGAGCAGTACTTC.

This clone was seen only once. V gene TRBV29-1 combines with J gene TRBJ1-2; 7 nucleotides align to TRBD1. The germline gives CDR1 SQVTM, CDR2 ANQGSEA. CDR3 length: 15 amino acids. After removal of 4 bases from V and 2 bases from J, the junction contained 10 bases not matched to a gene. In DNA, the CDR3 is TGCAGCGTTGTACTCACAGGGGTAGCAAACTATGGCTACACCTTC. This encodes CSVVLTGVANYGYTF.

The chain uses TRBV5-6 and TRBJ2-2; the D is unclear. The CDR3 sequence is 18 residues long. Trimming took off 3 bases at V and 0 bases at J, with 18 bases between the two ends. Germline CDR1 reads SGHDT; CDR2 reads YYEEEE. The CDR3 spells CASSSRSSAVANTGELFF. As DNA, the CDR3 is TGTGCCAGCAGCTCCCGGAGCTCGGCAGTCGCGAACACCGGGGAGCTGTTTTTT.

The rearrangement uses TRBV29-1 and TRBJ2-7; D is possibly TRBD2 (6 bases). V was shortened by 4 bases and J by 2 bases, with 12 bases between the two germline ends. The germline CDR1 and CDR2 sequences are SQVTM and ANQGSEA. The CDR3 loop spans 13 amino acids. DNA of the CDR3: TGCAGCGTTGCGGGGACTGAGGCCTACGAGCAGTACTTC. Translating gives CSVAGTEAYEQYF.

The V call is TRBV6-1, the J call TRBJ2-3; D call uncertain. Germline lookup yields CDR1 MNHNS and CDR2 SASEGT. The V end was cut by 3 bases, the J end by 4 bases, with 11 bases between. The CDR3 length is 14 residues. The CDR3 sequence is CASSDLTGADTQYF. Here the CDR3 DNA reads TGTGCCAGCAGTGATCTAACTGGCGCAGATACGCAGTATTTT.

The chain uses TRBV27 and TRBJ2-1, with 9 bases that match TRBD2. This CDR3 region has 15 residues. With V trimmed by 6 bases and J by 10 bases, 13 bases remained unmatched. Germline assignment: CDR1 MNHEY and CDR2 SMNVEV (reference sequence). CDR3 in amino acids: CASSIPGLAFFEQFF. The CDR3 nucleotides are TGTGCCAGCAGCATACCGGGACTAGCTTTTTTCGAGCAGTTCTTC.